The rows below give T cell receptor beta chains drawn from one sample of a study of identical twins. TCRdb redid the calling of the 5' RACE reads with MiXCR, one entry per CDR3 protein. The table has 1.5 million to 2 million distinct CDR3 sequences, roughly 35% seen once. The source material was cord blood. All receptors derive from a newborn girl in good health. Both conserved end residues are part of each CDR3. D genes are given only for firm matches. Size is omitted from some rows. Given values are once, few, many or a class for expanded clones.

clone_size,j_call,d_call,v_call,cdr3_nt,cdr3_aa
many,TRBJ2-4,.,TRBV6-5,TGTGCCAGCAGCCGCGACACAGTCAAAAACATTCAGTACTTC,CASSRDTVKNIQYF
.,TRBJ2-7,.,TRBV28,TGTGCCAGCAGTCTGGAGGGGGCGGTTTTGTACGAGCAGTACTTC,CASSLEGAVLYEQYF
.,TRBJ1-1,.,TRBV29-1,TGCAGCGTGTGCAGGGACACTGAAGCTTTCTTT,CSVCRDTEAFF
.,TRBJ2-1,.,TRBV12-3/TRBV12-4,TGTGCCAGCGTGAGGACATCCACCTACAATGAGCAGTTCTTC,CASVRTSTYNEQFF
few,TRBJ2-3,TRBD2,TRBV3-1,TGTGCCAGCAGCCCTAGCGGGGGGGCTAGCACAGATACGCAGTATTTT,CASSPSGGASTDTQYF
.,TRBJ1-5,.,TRBV6-2/TRBV6-3,TGTGCCAGCCAGAGGGATAGCAATCAGCCCCAGCATTTT,CASQRDSNQPQHF
.,TRBJ2-5,.,TRBV5-8,TGTGCCAGCAGCTTGGGCAGGGTTAAGACCCAGTACTTC,CASSLGRVKTQYF
many,TRBJ2-5,TRBD2,TRBV5-1,TGCGCCAGCAGCTTGCGTCTAGCGGTACAAGAGACCCAGTACTTC,CASSLRLAVQETQYF
.,TRBJ1-1,.,TRBV5-6,TGTGCCAGCAGCAACGCCTACAGGGCCACCACTGAAGCTTTCTTT,CASSNAYRATTEAFF
.,TRBJ2-1,TRBD2,TRBV5-1,TGCGCCAGCAGCTTGATTACTAGCGAATACAATGAGCAGTTCTTC,CASSLITSEYNEQFF
once,TRBJ2-7,TRBD2,TRBV20-1,TGCAGTGCGTACGGGACTAGCGGGGGGTACAATGAGCAGTACTTC,CSAYGTSGGYNEQYF
few,TRBJ2-3,TRBD2,TRBV20-1,TGCAGTGCTAGAGGGCTAGCGGGGAAGCCAGATACGCAGTATTTT,CSARGLAGKPDTQYF
few,TRBJ2-5,TRBD2,TRBV28,TGTGCCAGCAGTTTTGAGCGGGGGGGCTGGGAGACCCAGTACTTC,CASSFERGGWETQYF
.,TRBJ2-5,.,TRBV5-6,TGTGCCAGCAGCTTGGGACAACCGTACCAAGAGACCCAGTACTTC,CASSLGQPYQETQYF
.,TRBJ2-3,TRBD2,TRBV6-6,TGTGCCAGCAGTTCTACCCTGGGGAGGGGCACAGATACGCAGTATTTT,CASSSTLGRGTDTQYF
many,TRBJ2-3,.,TRBV12-5,TGTGCTAGTGGTTTGGCCACAGATACGCAGTATTTT,CASGLATDTQYF
.,TRBJ2-1,.,TRBV9,TGTGCCAGCAGCAGGGGGGTCAGCCATGAGCAGTTCTTC,CASSRGVSHEQFF
.,TRBJ1-2,.,TRBV7-2,TGTGCCAGCAGCTTAAATGCAGGGCATGGCTACACCTTC,CASSLNAGHGYTF
.,TRBJ2-2,.,TRBV19,TGTGCCAGTAGTATAGTCTGGAAGGGTACCGGGGAGCTGTTTTTT,CASSIVWKGTGELFF
.,TRBJ2-7,TRBD1,TRBV24-1,TGTGCCACCAGTGGGACAGGCCCCTCCTACGAGCAGTACTTC,CATSGTGPSYEQYF
.,TRBJ2-1,.,TRBV29-1,TGCAGTATGAGACTAGAGGGGCACAATGAGCAGTTCTTC,CSMRLEGHNEQFF
few,TRBJ2-1,TRBD2,TRBV5-1,TGCGCCAGCAGCACCCTAGCGGGGGATTACAATGAGCAGTTCTTC,CASSTLAGDYNEQFF
.,TRBJ2-1,.,TRBV2,TGTGCCAGCAGTCCCAACGGGCCCCTAGCTCATGAGCAGTTCTTC,CASSPNGPLAHEQFF
few,TRBJ2-7,TRBD1,TRBV14,TGTGCCAGCAGCCAAATGGGGACAGGGCAAGGGTACGAGCAGTACTTC,CASSQMGTGQGYEQYF
.,TRBJ1-4,.,TRBV6-1,TGTGCCAGCACGACAGGTAGAACTAATGAAAAACTGTTTTTT,CASTTGRTNEKLFF
few,TRBJ1-5,TRBD1,TRBV27,TGTGCCAGCGCCGAAACAGGGGGGGATCAGCCCCAGCATTTT,CASAETGGDQPQHF
few,TRBJ2-1,TRBD1,TRBV28,TGTGCCAGCAGTTCACCCCGCGACAGGGCCCCGTTCTTC,CASSSPRDRAPFF
.,TRBJ2-1,TRBD1,TRBV3-1,TGTGCCCGCGGACGTCAGGGGGCAAGAAATGAGCAGTTCTTC,CARGRQGARNEQFF
.,TRBJ2-1,.,TRBV20-1,TGCAGTGCTAAAAGGGGATCGGCCTACAATGAGCAGTTCTTC,CSAKRGSAYNEQFF
few,TRBJ2-1,TRBD2,TRBV10-3,TGTGCCATCAGTGAGTCGACCGGGACTAGCGGGGGCAATGAGCAGTTCTTC,CAISESTGTSGGNEQFF
.,TRBJ2-1,.,TRBV5-1,TGCGCCAGCAGCTTGTGGGGCCTTCTCGCGGGGCTCCTGAATGAGCAGTTCTTC,CASSLWGLLAGLLNEQFF
many,TRBJ2-7,TRBD2,TRBV4-2,TGTGCCAGCAGCCAAGATCTAGCGGGGAGCTCCTACGAGCAGTACTTC,CASSQDLAGSSYEQYF
few,TRBJ2-5,TRBD2,TRBV4-2,TGTGCCAGCAGCCAAGATCTTACTAGCGGGACCCAGTACTTC,CASSQDLTSGTQYF
.,TRBJ2-3,TRBD2,TRBV20-1,TGCAGTGCTAGCAAACTAGCGGGAGACACAGATACGCAGTATTTT,CSASKLAGDTDTQYF
few,TRBJ2-1,.,TRBV7-9,TGTGCCAGCAGCTGGGGACGGAGTATCTACAATGAGCAGTTCTTC,CASSWGRSIYNEQFF
.,TRBJ2-1,.,TRBV6-5,TGTGCCAGCACCTCGGATAGACGCTCCTACAATGAGCAGTTCTTC,CASTSDRRSYNEQFF
many,TRBJ2-7,TRBD1,TRBV7-2,TGTGCCAGCAGTTACAGGGGGAGCTCCTACGAGCAGTACTTC,CASSYRGSSYEQYF
.,TRBJ2-7,.,TRBV7-9,TGTGCCAGCAGCTTAGCTCTATTTGAGACCCGGTACTTC,CASSLALFETRYF
few,TRBJ2-1,TRBD1,TRBV20-1,TGCAGTGCCTTTTTGGACAGGCGGGTTTACAATGAGCAGTTCTTC,CSAFLDRRVYNEQFF
.,TRBJ2-1,TRBD1,TRBV12-3/TRBV12-4,TGTGCCAGCAGTACCAGGACAGGTGCCTACAATGAGCAGTTCTTC,CASSTRTGAYNEQFF
few,TRBJ2-5,TRBD1,TRBV28,TGTGCCAGCTCTGACAGGGGGCAGTATGAGACCCAGTACTTC,CASSDRGQYETQYF